The rows below give T cell receptor beta chains drawn from one sample of a study of tumor-infiltrating lymphocytes in localized non-small cell lung cancer. Repertoires were generated with immunoSEQ multiplex PCR, while TCRdb's copy carries only in-frame clones and drops some. This repertoire shows about 8,900 clones, 65% to 80% found once; its top ten account for roughly 8.8%. The material sequenced was uninvolved lung tissue not adjacent to the tumor. The receptors derive from a human donor with non-small cell lung cancer. Both conserved end residues are part of each CDR3. A D gene is named only where the DNA matches it firmly. Some rows have no size entry. The others give once, few or many, or a class for an expanded clone.

j_call: TRBJ2-2; d_call: .; clone_size: .; v_call: TRBV5-1; cdr3_nt: TGCGCCAGCAGCGACACCGGGGAGCTGTTTTTT; cdr3_aa: CASSDTGELFF
j_call: TRBJ2-7; d_call: .; clone_size: .; v_call: TRBV2; cdr3_nt: TGTGCCAGCAGTGTTGCGGGGCAAGGCGAGCAGTACTTC; cdr3_aa: CASSVAGQGEQYF
j_call: TRBJ2-4; d_call: TRBD1; clone_size: .; v_call: TRBV7-2; cdr3_nt: TGTGCCAGCAGCCAGGGACAGTCAAACATTCAGTACTTC; cdr3_aa: CASSQGQSNIQYF
j_call: TRBJ2-3; d_call: .; clone_size: few; v_call: TRBV9; cdr3_nt: TGTGCCAGCAGCGTTGGGCAATCAGATACGCAGTATTTT; cdr3_aa: CASSVGQSDTQYF
j_call: TRBJ2-2; d_call: .; clone_size: .; v_call: TRBV14; cdr3_nt: TGTGCCAGCAGTGAATCACCGGGACTGGGAGCCGGGGAGCTGTTTTTT; cdr3_aa: CASSESPGLGAGELFF
j_call: TRBJ2-7; d_call: TRBD1; clone_size: .; v_call: TRBV19; cdr3_nt: TGTGCCAGTAGTCAACGACAGGGAGTTTCCTACGAGCAGTACTTC; cdr3_aa: CASSQRQGVSYEQYF
j_call: TRBJ1-5; d_call: TRBD1; clone_size: .; v_call: TRBV25-1; cdr3_nt: TGTGCCAGCAGTGAATCGTCCGTTCCGGGACAGGGCGATCAGCCCCAGCATTTT; cdr3_aa: CASSESSVPGQGDQPQHF
j_call: TRBJ2-1; d_call: TRBD2; clone_size: .; v_call: TRBV19; cdr3_nt: TGTGCCAGCCGCAGGACTAGCGCTCACAATGAGCAGTTCTTC; cdr3_aa: CASRRTSAHNEQFF
j_call: TRBJ2-1; d_call: TRBD2; clone_size: .; v_call: TRBV6-5; cdr3_nt: TGTGCCAGCAGTTACGAGCGGGAAGCAGGTGAGCAGTTCTTC; cdr3_aa: CASSYEREAGEQFF
j_call: TRBJ2-4; d_call: .; clone_size: few; v_call: TRBV5-6; cdr3_nt: TGTGCCAGCAGCTTGGCCGGGGGCGTTCAGTACTTC; cdr3_aa: CASSLAGGVQYF
j_call: TRBJ1-1; d_call: .; clone_size: .; v_call: TRBV27; cdr3_nt: TGTGCCAGCAGTTTCTCTTCTGGGGGCGACACTGAAGCTTTCTTT; cdr3_aa: CASSFSSGGDTEAFF
j_call: TRBJ2-7; d_call: TRBD1; clone_size: .; v_call: TRBV11-3; cdr3_nt: TGTGCCAGCTCCCGGGACAGTGACACCTACGAGCAGTACTTC; cdr3_aa: CASSRDSDTYEQYF
j_call: TRBJ1-4; d_call: .; clone_size: few; v_call: TRBV7-9; cdr3_nt: TGTGCCAGCCGGGGAGGTGAAAAACTGTTTTTT; cdr3_aa: CASRGGEKLFF
j_call: TRBJ2-1; d_call: .; clone_size: .; v_call: TRBV20-1; cdr3_nt: TGCAGTGCAAGCCTAGATGTTGAGCAGTTCTTC; cdr3_aa: CSASLDVEQFF
j_call: TRBJ2-4; d_call: TRBD1; clone_size: .; v_call: TRBV6-5; cdr3_nt: TGTGCCAGCAGTCTCCAGGGGGACATTCAGTACTTC; cdr3_aa: CASSLQGDIQYF
j_call: TRBJ2-2; d_call: .; clone_size: .; v_call: TRBV7-2; cdr3_nt: TGTGCCAGCAGCTTTTCGAACACCGGGGAGCTGTTTTTT; cdr3_aa: CASSFSNTGELFF
j_call: TRBJ2-7; d_call: .; clone_size: .; v_call: TRBV19; cdr3_nt: TGTGCCAGACAAAAGTCCTTAAGGCTGTACTTC; cdr3_aa: CARQKSLRLYF
j_call: TRBJ2-1; d_call: TRBD2; clone_size: .; v_call: TRBV2; cdr3_nt: TGTGCCAGCAGAGTAGGACTAGTCAATGAGCAGTTCTTC; cdr3_aa: CASRVGLVNEQFF
j_call: TRBJ1-1; d_call: .; clone_size: .; v_call: TRBV6-5; cdr3_nt: TGTGCCAGCAGTCTTCGCCCTCAGGAAATAGGTGGAGCTTTCTTT; cdr3_aa: CASSLRPQEIGGAFF
j_call: TRBJ1-2; d_call: .; clone_size: few; v_call: TRBV7-9; cdr3_nt: TGTGCCAGCAGCCCCGGTCGGGGTGTGGGCTACACCTTC; cdr3_aa: CASSPGRGVGYTF
j_call: TRBJ2-3; d_call: .; clone_size: .; v_call: TRBV29-1; cdr3_nt: TGCAGCGTTGAAAGGTCCTCTACCCGCACAGATACGCAGTATTTT; cdr3_aa: CSVERSSTRTDTQYF
j_call: TRBJ2-4; d_call: .; clone_size: .; v_call: TRBV5-1; cdr3_nt: TGCGCCAGCAGCCAAGAGGAAACAACCAAAAACATTCAGTACTTC; cdr3_aa: CASSQEETTKNIQYF
j_call: TRBJ1-1; d_call: TRBD1; clone_size: .; v_call: TRBV7-9; cdr3_nt: TGTGCCTGGGGACAGACGAACACTGAAGCTTTCTTT; cdr3_aa: CAWGQTNTEAFF
j_call: TRBJ1-1; d_call: .; clone_size: .; v_call: TRBV20-1; cdr3_nt: TGCAGTGCTCGGAAGGGCACTGAAGCTTTCTTT; cdr3_aa: CSARKGTEAFF
j_call: TRBJ2-7; d_call: TRBD1; clone_size: .; v_call: TRBV6-5; cdr3_nt: TGTGCCAGCAGACAGAGGACAGGGGTCGCTTACGAGCAGTACTTC; cdr3_aa: CASRQRTGVAYEQYF
j_call: TRBJ2-1; d_call: TRBD2; clone_size: .; v_call: TRBV9; cdr3_nt: TGTGCCAGCAGCGCTCCTAAGCGGGGAAAGGATTTAGAGCAGTTCTTC; cdr3_aa: CASSAPKRGKDLEQFF
j_call: TRBJ1-2; d_call: .; clone_size: .; v_call: TRBV7-2; cdr3_nt: TGTGCCAGCACCCTCGGGGGCGCGTTGGGCTACACCTTC; cdr3_aa: CASTLGGALGYTF